This TCR beta chain derives from a study of blood T cell repertoires in COVID-19. Turning to the study itself: The cDNA or gDNA used as material had been derived from T cells, B-cell-depleted T cells, or PBMCs.

Some clones are missing from TCRdb's copy, which holds only in-frame ones; the method was immunoSEQ multiplex PCR. The sample lists about 100,000 clones, approximately 90% occurring once. Germline CDR1 is SGHAT and CDR2 is FQNNGV. Trimming took off 0 bases at V and 2 bases at J, with 8 bases between the two ends. The CDR3 is made up of 14 amino acids. The material sequenced was peripheral blood. The receptor was isolated from a middle-aged man with active COVID-19. The chain couples TRBV11-2 to TRBJ2-7, with TRBD1 as a possible D gene (5 bases). CDR3 DNA: TGTGCCAGCAGCTTAGACCCAGGGACCTACGAGCAGTACTTC. Residues: CASSLDPGTYEQYF.